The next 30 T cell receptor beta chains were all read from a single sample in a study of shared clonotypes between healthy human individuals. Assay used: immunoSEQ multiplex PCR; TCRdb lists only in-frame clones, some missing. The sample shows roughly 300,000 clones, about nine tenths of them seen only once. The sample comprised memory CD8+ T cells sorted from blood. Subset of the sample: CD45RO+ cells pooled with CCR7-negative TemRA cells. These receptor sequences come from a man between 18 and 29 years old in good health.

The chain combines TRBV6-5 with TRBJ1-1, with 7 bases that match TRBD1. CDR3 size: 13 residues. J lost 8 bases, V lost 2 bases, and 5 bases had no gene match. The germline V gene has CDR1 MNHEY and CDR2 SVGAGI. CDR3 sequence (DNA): TGTGCCAGCAGTTACCTCGGGACAGTAGAAGCTTTCTTT. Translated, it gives CASSYLGTVEAFF.

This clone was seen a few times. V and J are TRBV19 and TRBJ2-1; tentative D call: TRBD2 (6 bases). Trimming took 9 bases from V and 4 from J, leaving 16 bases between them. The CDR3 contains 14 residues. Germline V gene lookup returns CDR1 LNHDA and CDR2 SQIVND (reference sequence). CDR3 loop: CASGASGRYNEQFF. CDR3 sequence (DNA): TGTGCCAGCGGGGCGAGCGGGCGGTACAATGAGCAGTTCTTC.

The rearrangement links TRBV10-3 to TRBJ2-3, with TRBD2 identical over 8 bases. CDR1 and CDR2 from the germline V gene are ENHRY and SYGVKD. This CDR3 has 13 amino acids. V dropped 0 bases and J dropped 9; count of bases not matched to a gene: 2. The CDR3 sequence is CAISESSGGTQYF. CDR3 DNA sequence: TGTGCCATCAGTGAGTCGAGCGGGGGAACGCAGTATTTT.

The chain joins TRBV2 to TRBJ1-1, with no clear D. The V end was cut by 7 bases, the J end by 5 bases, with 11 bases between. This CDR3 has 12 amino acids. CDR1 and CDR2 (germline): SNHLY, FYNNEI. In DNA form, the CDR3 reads TGTGCCAGCATCCGAGGGTTGACTGAAGCTTTCTTT. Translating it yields CASIRGLTEAFF.

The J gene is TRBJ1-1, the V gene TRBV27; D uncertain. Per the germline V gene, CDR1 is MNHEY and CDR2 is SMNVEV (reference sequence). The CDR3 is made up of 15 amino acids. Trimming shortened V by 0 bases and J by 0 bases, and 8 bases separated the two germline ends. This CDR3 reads CASSLSNTMNTEAFF. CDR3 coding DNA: TGTGCCAGCAGTTTATCGAACACAATGAACACTGAAGCTTTCTTT.

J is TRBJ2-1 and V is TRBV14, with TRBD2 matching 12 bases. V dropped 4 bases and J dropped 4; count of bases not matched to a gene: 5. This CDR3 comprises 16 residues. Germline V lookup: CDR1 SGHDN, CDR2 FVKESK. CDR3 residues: CASSPRTSGVYNEQFF. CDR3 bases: TGTGCCAGCAGCCCTAGGACTAGCGGGGTTTACAATGAGCAGTTCTTC.

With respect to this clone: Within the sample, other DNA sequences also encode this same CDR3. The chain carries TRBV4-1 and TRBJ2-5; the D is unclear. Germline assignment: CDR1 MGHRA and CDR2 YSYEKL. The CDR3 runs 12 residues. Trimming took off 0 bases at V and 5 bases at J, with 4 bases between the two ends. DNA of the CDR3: TGCGCCAGCAGCCAAGACTGGGAGACCCAGTACTTC. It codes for CASSQDWETQYF.

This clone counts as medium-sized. The CDR3 sequence is CAWSRRGLYTEAFF. The CDR3 DNA reads TGTGCCTGGAGCCGGAGGGGGCTATACACTGAAGCTTTCTTT. The chain employs TRBV30 and TRBJ1-1; 7 bases fit TRBD1. This CDR3 region has 14 residues. V lost 3 bases, J lost 3 bases, and 7 bases stayed unmatched. Germline values: CDR1 GTSNPN, CDR2 SVGIG (reference sequence).

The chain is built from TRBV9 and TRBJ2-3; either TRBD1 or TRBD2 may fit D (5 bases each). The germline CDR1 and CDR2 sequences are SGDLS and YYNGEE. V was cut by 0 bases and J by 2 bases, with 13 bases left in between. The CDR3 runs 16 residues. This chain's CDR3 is CASSVVEGPYTDTQYF. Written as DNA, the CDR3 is TGTGCCAGCAGCGTAGTTGAGGGGCCGTACACAGATACGCAGTATTTT.

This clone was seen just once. The CDR3 DNA reads TGTGCCAGCAGCCAATACGGGCTCAACACCGGGGAGCTGTTTTTT. Residues: CASSQYGLNTGELFF. The chain couples TRBV16 to TRBJ2-2; D not resolved. This CDR3 contains 15 residues. CDR1 is KGHSY and CDR2 is FQNENV in the germline V gene. The germline V and J ends were trimmed by 1 base and 2 bases, with 8 bases remaining between them.

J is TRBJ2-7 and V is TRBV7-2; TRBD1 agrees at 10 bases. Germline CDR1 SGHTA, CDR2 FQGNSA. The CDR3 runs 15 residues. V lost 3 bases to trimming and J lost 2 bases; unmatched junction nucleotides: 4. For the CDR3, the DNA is TGTGCCAGCAGCTTCGGACAGGGGGGCACCTACGAGCAGTACTTC. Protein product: CASSFGQGGTYEQYF. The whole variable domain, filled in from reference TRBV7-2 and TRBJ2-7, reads GAGVSQSPSNKVTEKGKDVELRCDPISGHTALYWYRQSLGQGLEFLIYFQGNSAPDKSGLPSDRFSAERTGGSVSTLTIQRTQQEDSAVYLCASSFGQGGTYEQYFGPGTRLTVT.

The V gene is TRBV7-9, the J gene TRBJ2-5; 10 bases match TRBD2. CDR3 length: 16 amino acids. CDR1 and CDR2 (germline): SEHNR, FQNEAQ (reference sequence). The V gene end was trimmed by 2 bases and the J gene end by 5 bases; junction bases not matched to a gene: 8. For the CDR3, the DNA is TGTGCCAGCAGCTTACAGCTAGCGGGAGCTGCTGAGACCCAGTACTTC. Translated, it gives CASSLQLAGAAETQYF.

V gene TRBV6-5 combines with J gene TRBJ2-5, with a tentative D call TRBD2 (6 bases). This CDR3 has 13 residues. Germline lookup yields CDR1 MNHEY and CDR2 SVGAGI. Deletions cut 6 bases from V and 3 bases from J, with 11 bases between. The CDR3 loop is CASRRDFEETQYF. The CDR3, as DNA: TGTGCCAGCAGGAGGGACTTCGAAGAGACCCAGTACTTC.

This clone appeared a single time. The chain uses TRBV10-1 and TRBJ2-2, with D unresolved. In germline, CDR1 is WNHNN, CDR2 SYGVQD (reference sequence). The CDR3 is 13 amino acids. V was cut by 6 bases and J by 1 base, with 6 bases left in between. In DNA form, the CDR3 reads TGCGCCAGCAGACCCGGGAACACCGGGGAGCTGTTTTTT. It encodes CASRPGNTGELFF.

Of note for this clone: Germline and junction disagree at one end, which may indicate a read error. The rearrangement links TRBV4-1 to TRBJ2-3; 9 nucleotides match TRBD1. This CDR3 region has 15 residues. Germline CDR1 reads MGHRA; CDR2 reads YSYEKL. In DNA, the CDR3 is TGTGCCAGCAGCTTAAACAGGGGGCCGTCAGATACGCAGTATTTT. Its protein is CASSLNRGPSDTQYF.

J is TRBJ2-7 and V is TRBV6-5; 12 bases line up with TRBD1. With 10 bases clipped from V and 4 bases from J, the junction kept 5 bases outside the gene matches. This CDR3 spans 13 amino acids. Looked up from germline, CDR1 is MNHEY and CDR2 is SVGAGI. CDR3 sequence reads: CATGQGAVYEQYF. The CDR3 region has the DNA TGTGCCACGGGACAGGGGGCCGTGTACGAGCAGTACTTC.

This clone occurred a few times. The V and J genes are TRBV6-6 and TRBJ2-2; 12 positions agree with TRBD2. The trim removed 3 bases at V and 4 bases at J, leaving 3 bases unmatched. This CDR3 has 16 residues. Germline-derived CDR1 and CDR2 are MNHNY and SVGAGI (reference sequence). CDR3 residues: CASSYGTSGLTGELFF. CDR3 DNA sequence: TGTGCCAGCAGTTATGGGACTAGCGGGCTCACCGGGGAGCTGTTTTTT.

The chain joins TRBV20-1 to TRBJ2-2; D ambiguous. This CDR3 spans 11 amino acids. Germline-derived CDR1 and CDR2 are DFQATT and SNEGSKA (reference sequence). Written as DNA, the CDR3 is TGCAGCGTGGGGTACACCGGGGAGCTGTTTTTT. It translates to CSVGYTGELFF.

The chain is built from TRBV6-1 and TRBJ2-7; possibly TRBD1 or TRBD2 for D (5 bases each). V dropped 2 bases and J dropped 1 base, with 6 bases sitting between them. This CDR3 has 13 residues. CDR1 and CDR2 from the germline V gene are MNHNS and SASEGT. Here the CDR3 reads CASSEWGSYEQYF. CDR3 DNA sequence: TGTGCCAGCAGTGAATGGGGGTCCTACGAGCAGTACTTC.

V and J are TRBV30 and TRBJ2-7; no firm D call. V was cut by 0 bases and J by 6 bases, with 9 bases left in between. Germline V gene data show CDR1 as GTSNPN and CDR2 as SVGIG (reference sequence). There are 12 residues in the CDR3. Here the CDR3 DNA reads TGTGCCTGGAGTGTAATGGAGTCCGAGCAGTACTTC. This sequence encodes CAWSVMESEQYF.

CDR3 sequence (DNA): TGTGCCAGCAGCCTGGTAGGGGGGGCGGTCTACGAGCAGTACTTC. It yields the protein CASSLVGGAVYEQYF. The chain links TRBV13 to TRBJ2-7; TRBD2 might be the D (7 bases). This CDR3 is 15 amino acids long. In germline, CDR1 is PRHDT, CDR2 FYEKMQ (reference sequence). Trimming took 5 bases from V and 3 from J, leaving 17 bases between them.

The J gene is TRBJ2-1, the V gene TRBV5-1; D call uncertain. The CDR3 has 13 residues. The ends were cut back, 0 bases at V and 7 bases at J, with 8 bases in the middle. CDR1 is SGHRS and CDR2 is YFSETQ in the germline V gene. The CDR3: CASSLESTNEQFF. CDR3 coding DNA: TGCGCCAGCAGCTTGGAGTCCACTAATGAGCAGTTCTTC.

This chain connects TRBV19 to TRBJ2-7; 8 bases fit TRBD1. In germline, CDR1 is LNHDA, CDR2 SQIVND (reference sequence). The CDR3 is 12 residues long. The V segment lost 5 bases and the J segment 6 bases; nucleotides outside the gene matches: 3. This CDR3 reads CASSDRGGEQYF. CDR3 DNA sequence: TGTGCCAGTAGTGACAGGGGAGGCGAGCAGTACTTC.

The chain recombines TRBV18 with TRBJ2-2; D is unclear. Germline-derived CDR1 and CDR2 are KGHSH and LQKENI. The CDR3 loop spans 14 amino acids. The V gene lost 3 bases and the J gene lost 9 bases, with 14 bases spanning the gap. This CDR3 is CASSPTRNSWELFF. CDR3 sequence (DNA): TGTGCCAGCTCACCTACCAGAAACTCCTGGGAGCTGTTTTTT.

The CDR3 loop is CASSLLRASGTYEQYF. The CDR3 DNA sequence: TGTGCCAGCAGCTTACTAAGGGCTAGCGGGACCTACGAGCAGTACTTC. The chain joins TRBV13 to TRBJ2-7; the match to TRBD2 covers 9 bases. Germline V gives CDR1 PRHDT, CDR2 FYEKMQ (reference sequence). The CDR3 extends over 16 amino acids. V gave up 2 bases and J gave up 2 bases; unmatched junction bases: 7.

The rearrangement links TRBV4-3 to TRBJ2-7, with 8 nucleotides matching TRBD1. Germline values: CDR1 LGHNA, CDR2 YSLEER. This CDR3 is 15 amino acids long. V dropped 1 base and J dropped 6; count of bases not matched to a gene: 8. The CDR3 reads CASSQGRQGLSEQYF. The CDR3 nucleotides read TGCGCCAGCAGCCAAGGCCGACAGGGGCTGAGCGAGCAGTACTTC.

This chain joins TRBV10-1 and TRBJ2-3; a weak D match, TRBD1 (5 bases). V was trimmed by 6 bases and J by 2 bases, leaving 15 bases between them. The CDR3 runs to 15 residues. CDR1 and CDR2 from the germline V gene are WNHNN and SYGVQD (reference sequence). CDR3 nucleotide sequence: TGCGCCAGCAGCAAGAATCTAGGGGTCACAGATACGCAGTATTTT. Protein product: CASSKNLGVTDTQYF.

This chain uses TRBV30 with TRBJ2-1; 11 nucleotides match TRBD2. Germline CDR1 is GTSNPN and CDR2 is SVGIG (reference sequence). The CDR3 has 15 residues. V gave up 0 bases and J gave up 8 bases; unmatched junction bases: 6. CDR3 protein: CAWSVASGRQYEQFF. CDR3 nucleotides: TGTGCCTGGAGTGTGGCTAGCGGGAGGCAGTATGAGCAGTTCTTC.

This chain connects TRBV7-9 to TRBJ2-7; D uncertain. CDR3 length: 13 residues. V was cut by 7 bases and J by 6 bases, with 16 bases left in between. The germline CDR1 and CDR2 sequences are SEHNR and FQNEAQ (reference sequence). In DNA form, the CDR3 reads TGTGCCAGCAACGACGGTTTCGGAAGCGAGCAGTACTTC. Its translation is CASNDGFGSEQYF.

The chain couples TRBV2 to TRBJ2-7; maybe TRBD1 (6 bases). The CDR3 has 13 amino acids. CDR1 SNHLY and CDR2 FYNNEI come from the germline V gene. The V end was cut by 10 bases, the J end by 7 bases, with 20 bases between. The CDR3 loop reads CAIYRPGAEEQYF. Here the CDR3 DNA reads TGTGCCATCTACCGTCCAGGGGCGGAGGAGCAGTACTTC. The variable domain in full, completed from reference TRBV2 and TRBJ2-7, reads EPEVTQTPSHQVTQMGQEVILRCVPISNHLYFYWYRQILGQKVEFLVSFYNNEISEKSEIFDDQFSVERPDGSNFTLKIRSTKLEDSAMYFCAIYRPGAEEQYFGPGTRLTVT.